Listed below are T cell receptor beta chains from one sample, sequenced in a study of cytomegalovirus exposure and HLA in healthy donors. Using immunoSEQ multiplex PCR, the repertoire was profiled, and TCRdb retains in-frame clones only, with some absent. The sample gives 150,000 or so clones, roughly 83% of which show up once; roughly 10% is in the top ten. The sample taken for sequencing was PBMCs. The origin of the receptors is a man under 40 in good health and CMV-seropositive. CDR3s include the opening cysteine and the closing phenylalanine or tryptophan. A D gene is named only where the DNA matches it firmly. Only some rows state a clone size, as once, few, many or a class for expanded clones.

clone_size	d_call	v_call	cdr3_length	j_call	cdr3_aa	cdr3_nt
few	-	TRBV7-9	8	TRBJ2-7	CASSPTHF	TGTGCCAGCAGCCCTACCCACTTC
-	TRBD1	TRBV18	15	TRBJ1-2	CASSPRGDRADGYTF	TGTGCCAGCTCACCACGGGGCGACAGGGCGGATGGCTACACCTTC
-	TRBD1	TRBV29-1	16	TRBJ2-3	CSVEKWGQGLRDTQYF	TGCAGCGTTGAGAAATGGGGACAGGGCCTTAGAGATACGCAGTATTTT
-	-	TRBV2	11	TRBJ1-1	CASRGGTEAFF	TGTGCCAGCAGAGGGGGCACTGAAGCTTTCTTT
-	-	TRBV5-4	14	TRBJ2-7	CASSLWKGGVEQYF	TGTGCCAGCAGCTTGTGGAAGGGGGGGGTCGAGCAGTACTTC
-	-	TRBV10-3	11	TRBJ2-2	CAIQVSGELFF	TGTGCCATCCAGGTCTCCGGGGAGCTGTTTTTT
-	TRBD1	TRBV11-2	14	TRBJ2-7	CASSPLQGEYEQYF	TGTGCCAGCAGCCCTCTACAGGGGGAGTACGAGCAGTACTTC
-	TRBD1	TRBV6-5	15	TRBJ1-5	CASSYSGRGSQPQHF	TGTGCCAGCAGTTACTCGGGCAGGGGGAGTCAGCCCCAGCATTTT
-	TRBD1	TRBV10-3	15	TRBJ1-5	CAISPDRATNQPQHF	TGTGCCATCAGTCCCGACAGGGCGACAAATCAGCCCCAGCATTTT
-	TRBD2	TRBV5-4	17	TRBJ2-2	CASSPRTSGRVTGELFF	TGTGCCAGCAGCCCCAGGACTAGCGGGAGGGTCACCGGGGAGCTGTTTTTT
-	-	TRBV9	15	TRBJ2-5	CASSVAGSRQETQYF	TGTGCCAGCAGCGTAGCAGGGTCGCGACAAGAGACCCAGTACTTC
many	TRBD2	TRBV6-5	13	TRBJ2-3	CASVAGGSDTQYF	TGTGCCAGCGTAGCGGGAGGGTCAGATACGCAGTATTTT
-	TRBD1	TRBV4-3	16	TRBJ1-4	CASSQAGQGPNEKLFF	TGCGCCAGCAGCCAAGCCGGACAGGGACCGAATGAAAAACTGTTTTTT
few	TRBD1	TRBV2	14	TRBJ1-5	CASSYDRGYQPQHF	TGTGCCAGCAGTTACGACAGGGGCTATCAGCCCCAGCATTTT
-	TRBD2	TRBV7-2	15	TRBJ2-3	CASSLASGGSDTQYF	TGTGCCAGCAGCTTAGCTAGCGGGGGGTCAGATACGCAGTATTTT
-	-	TRBV25-1	17	TRBJ2-3	CASSDPGGRGNTDTQYF	TGTGCCAGCAGCGACCCCGGGGGGCGGGGGAACACAGATACGCAGTATTTT
-	-	TRBV7-2	13	TRBJ2-2	CASSPRGIGELFF	TGTGCCAGCAGCCCTCGGGGGATCGGGGAGCTGTTTTTT
-	-	TRBV6-4	15	TRBJ2-2	CASSEGDSNTGELFF	TGTGCCAGCAGTGAGGGAGACTCCAACACCGGGGAGCTGTTTTTT
few	TRBD1	TRBV7-9	13	TRBJ1-2	CASSPTGNDGYTF	TGTGCCAGCAGCCCGACAGGGAATGATGGCTACACCTTC
-	-	TRBV10-3	12	TRBJ2-5	CAAWTLGETQYF	TGTGCCGCCTGGACTTTAGGGGAGACCCAGTACTTC
-	TRBD1	TRBV7-2	15	TRBJ1-2	CASSVGRGGSYGYTF	TGTGCCAGCAGCGTCGGAAGAGGGGGCAGCTATGGCTACACCTTC
-	TRBD2	TRBV14	15	TRBJ2-3	CASSQSLAGTDTQYF	TGTGCCAGCAGCCAATCACTAGCGGGTACAGATACGCAGTATTTT
-	-	TRBV7-2	13	TRBJ1-2	CASSQGPPYGYTF	TGTGCCAGCAGCCAGGGTCCTCCCTATGGCTACACCTTC
-	-	TRBV6-1	13	TRBJ2-5	CASMTRVLETQYF	TGTGCCAGCATGACGAGGGTCTTGGAGACCCAGTACTTC
-	TRBD2	TRBV7-3	19	TRBJ2-5	CASSLRGRVPSGSLETQYF	TGTGCCAGCAGCTTAAGGGGACGGGTCCCTAGCGGGAGCTTGGAGACCCAGTACTTC
-	TRBD1	TRBV28	15	TRBJ2-1	CASSPRQGGYNEQFF	TGTGCCAGCAGTCCCCGACAGGGTGGCTACAATGAGCAGTTCTTC
-	TRBD1	TRBV7-2	15	TRBJ1-5	CASSLTGQGNQPQHF	TGTGCCAGCAGCTTAACCGGACAGGGAAATCAGCCCCAGCATTTT
-	TRBD1	TRBV9	14	TRBJ2-5	CASSVATGEETQYF	TGTGCCAGCAGCGTAGCGACAGGGGAAGAGACCCAGTACTTC
-	-	TRBV10-3	15	TRBJ2-5	CAIRKGSAYQETQYF	TGTGCCATCAGGAAGGGTAGCGCCTACCAAGAGACCCAGTACTTC
-	-	TRBV4-1	14	TRBJ2-1	CASSQVRGLSEQFF	TGCGCCAGCAGCCAAGTAAGAGGACTCAGTGAGCAGTTCTTC
-	-	TRBV28	13	TRBJ2-2	CASRTVNTGELFF	TGTGCCAGCAGGACAGTGAACACCGGGGAGCTGTTTTTT